This T cell receptor beta chain was identified during a study of cytomegalovirus exposure and HLA in healthy donors. The study, taken as a whole, reports: A missense DCLRE1C variant was associated with V- and J-gene trimming of TCR beta chains in a later analysis, and an independent cohort replicated the association. An apparent linkage of common viral pathogens to several of the most significant clusters emerged in a later analysis. Diagnosis of cytomegalovirus status made by the classifier reportedly showed high specificity and sensitivity.

Regarding this clone: What it binds is not known.

This CDR3 contains 15 residues. The germline V gene has CDR1 MGHDK and CDR2 SYGVNS. The V and J ends lost 6 bases and 3 bases, in that order; junction bases with no gene match: 10. Among the donors, all were healthy bone marrow donors. A multiplex PCR was run with 60 Vbeta primers and 13 Jbeta primers. TCRdb's table, derived via immunoSEQ multiplex PCR, lists solely in-frame clones and lacks some. The table records approximately 200,000 clones, approximately 81% of them present only once. The rearrangement joins TRBV25-1 to TRBJ1-1, with 7 bases aligning to TRBD1. The receptor comes from a woman between 18 and 30 years old in good health and CMV-seropositive. Specimen: PBMCs. In nucleotides, the CDR3 is TGTGCCAGCAGCACCTTAACAGGGGTCGACACTGAAGCTTTCTTT. Translated, it gives CASSTLTGVDTEAFF.